These 16 T cell receptor beta chains share one sample of origin, sequenced in a study of human thymus T cells. The repertoire was sequenced with immunoSEQ multiplex PCR; TCRdb's copy has only in-frame clones and lacks some. The sample carries over 35,000 clones, 94% recorded once. Sequencing was performed on blood. These receptor sequences come from a boy younger than two with a congenital heart defect but otherwise immunologically healthy.

Only one count was recorded for this clone. The chain recombines TRBV6-5 with TRBJ2-7; D may match TRBD1 or TRBD2 (6 bases each). This CDR3 has 15 amino acids. Deletions cut 0 bases from V and 0 bases from J, with 9 bases between. CDR1 is MNHEY, CDR2 SVGAGI, per germline. The CDR3 coding sequence is TGTGCCAGCAGTTACTCCGGGGGCCTCTCCTACGAGCAGTACTTC. Protein product: CASSYSGGLSYEQYF.

V usage is TRBV6-5 and J usage is TRBJ2-7, with D possibly matching TRBD1 (5 bases). CDR1 is MNHEY and CDR2 is SVGAGI in the germline V gene. The CDR3 runs to 12 residues. Trimming took 7 bases from V and 2 from J, leaving 9 bases between them. The CDR3 DNA reads TGTGCCAGCATAGGGGAACCCTACGAGCAGTACTTC. It is translated as CASIGEPYEQYF.

CDR3 loop: CASSLDRGLYGYTF. The CDR3 DNA reads TGTGCCAGCAGTTTGGACAGGGGGCTGTATGGCTACACCTTC. V is TRBV28 and J is TRBJ1-2, with 11 bases lining up with TRBD1. The CDR3 sequence is 14 residues long. Per germline, CDR1 MDHEN and CDR2 SYDVKM. The ends lost 3 bases at V and 5 bases at J; junction bases unmatched: 2.

V is TRBV19 and J is TRBJ1-2, with D unclear. The CDR3 loop spans 13 amino acids. Germline CDR1 LNHDA, CDR2 SQIVND (reference sequence). V shed 5 bases and J shed 5 bases, with 12 bases lying between them. CDR3 coding DNA: TGTGCCAGTAGTCTCACTTCTAGGTATGGCTACACCTTC. This gives the protein CASSLTSRYGYTF.

The rearrangement links TRBV19 to TRBJ1-1; TRBD1 agrees at 8 bases. The CDR3 has 16 amino acids. The germline gives CDR1 LNHDA, CDR2 SQIVND (reference sequence). V shed 5 bases, J shed 0 bases, and the junction held 8 bases outside the gene matches. CDR3 nucleotides: TGTGCCAGTAGTGGGCCCGGGACAGGCCTGAACACTGAAGCTTTCTTT. Translation: CASSGPGTGLNTEAFF.

The rearrangement links TRBV11-3 to TRBJ2-7; the D gene is possibly TRBD2 (5 bases). The CDR3 totals 13 residues. Germline CDR1 and CDR2: SGHNT and YENEEA. V lost 3 bases and J lost 4, with 10 bases in between. CDR3 in amino acids: CASSLGRGYEQYF. CDR3 bases: TGTGCCAGCAGCTTGGGCCGGGGATACGAGCAGTACTTC.

This rearrangement joins TRBV2 to TRBJ1-2; D is ambiguous. The germline gives CDR1 SNHLY, CDR2 FYNNEI. The CDR3 consists of 16 residues. The ends were cut back, 5 bases at V and 4 bases at J, with 20 bases in the middle. Here the CDR3 reads CASSLEFYRWTYGYTF. CDR3 sequence (DNA): TGTGCCAGCAGTCTAGAGTTTTACCGATGGACCTATGGCTACACCTTC.

This clone is a singleton in its sample. CDR3 nucleotides: TGTGCCAGCAGCTTAGTCCACACCGGGGAGCTGTTTTTT. It codes for CASSLVHTGELFF. The chain links TRBV11-3 to TRBJ2-2; the D is unclear. This CDR3 is built from 13 residues. Germline lookup yields CDR1 SGHNT and CDR2 YENEEA. With 1 base removed from V and 3 bases from J, the gap between germline ends came to 3 bases.

This clone showed up just once. This chain uses TRBV28 with TRBJ1-2; 8 bases match TRBD1. Trimming took 5 bases from V and 4 from J; bases not matched to a gene: 0. This CDR3 region has 12 residues. Germline V gives CDR1 MDHEN, CDR2 SYDVKM. The CDR3 loop is CASSTGGYGYTF. CDR3 coding DNA: TGTGCCAGCAGTACAGGGGGCTATGGCTACACCTTC.

This sequence joins TRBV19 and TRBJ2-1, with 7 positions matching TRBD2. The CDR3 runs 14 residues. The V and J ends lost 7 bases and 2 bases, in that order; junction bases with no gene match: 5. Germline assignment: CDR1 LNHDA and CDR2 SQIVND (reference sequence). CDR3 nucleotide sequence: TGTGCCAGTATAGCTAGCGGACCCTACAATGAGCAGTTCTTC. Its translation: CASIASGPYNEQFF.

The chain links TRBV15 to TRBJ2-1; 8 positions match TRBD2. The germline CDR1 and CDR2 sequences are LNHNV and YYDKDF (reference sequence). The CDR3 runs 15 residues. Trimming at V came to 4 bases and at J to 12 bases, leaving 14 bases not matched to a gene. CDR3 bases: TGTGCCACCAGCACGTTACTAGCGGACGCAAGGGGGCAGTTCTTC. This sequence encodes CATSTLLADARGQFF.

The rearrangement joins TRBV6-5 to TRBJ1-1; D is perhaps TRBD1 (5 bases). The CDR3 is made up of 15 amino acids. V lost 0 bases, J lost 8 bases, and 16 bases lay in between. The germline V gene encodes CDR1 MNHEY and CDR2 SVGAGI. The CDR3 coding sequence is TGTGCCAGCAGTTACTCCCCGGGAAGGGAGGGGGAAGCTTTCTTT. It codes for CASSYSPGREGEAFF.

The chain is built from TRBV20-1 and TRBJ1-1; the D is unclear. V lost 5 bases and J lost 3, with 7 bases in between. CDR1 and CDR2 (germline): DFQATT, SNEGSKA (reference sequence). The CDR3 covers 11 residues. CDR3 coding DNA: TGCAGTGCTTGTAAATACACTGAAGCTTTCTTT. Translated: CSACKYTEAFF.

This sequence joins TRBV6-1 and TRBJ1-1, with 7 nucleotides matching TRBD1. V lost 2 bases to trimming and J lost 3 bases; unmatched junction nucleotides: 0. The CDR3 spans 13 residues. Germline CDR1 and CDR2: MNHNS and SASEGT. The CDR3 bases are TGTGCCAGCAGTGAACAGGGGGACACTGAAGCTTTCTTT. Translation gives CASSEQGDTEAFF.

The chain recombines TRBV11-3 with TRBJ1-2, with no clear D. CDR1 and CDR2 from the germline V gene are SGHNT and YENEEA. The CDR3 sequence is 15 residues long. V was pared by 5 bases and J by 6 bases, with 19 bases between. The CDR3 coding sequence is TGTGCCAGCAGCCCCACTCCTTACAATCGGGATGGCTACACCTTC. Its translation is CASSPTPYNRDGYTF.

This rearrangement joins TRBV13 to TRBJ2-5; no reliable D call. CDR3 length: 12 residues. CDR1 is PRHDT, CDR2 FYEKMQ, per germline (reference sequence). V lost 6 bases and J 4 bases, leaving 9 bases between the germline ends. The CDR3 coding sequence is TGTGCCAGCAGTCGCATCGCAGAGACCCAGTACTTC. It is translated as CASSRIAETQYF. The full variable domain, completed using reference TRBV13 and TRBJ2-5, is AAGVIQSPRHLIKEKRETATLKCYPIPRHDTVYWYQQGPGQDPQFLISFYEKMQSDKGSIPDRFSAQQFSDYHSELNMSSLELGDSALYFCASSRIAETQYFGPGTRLLVL.